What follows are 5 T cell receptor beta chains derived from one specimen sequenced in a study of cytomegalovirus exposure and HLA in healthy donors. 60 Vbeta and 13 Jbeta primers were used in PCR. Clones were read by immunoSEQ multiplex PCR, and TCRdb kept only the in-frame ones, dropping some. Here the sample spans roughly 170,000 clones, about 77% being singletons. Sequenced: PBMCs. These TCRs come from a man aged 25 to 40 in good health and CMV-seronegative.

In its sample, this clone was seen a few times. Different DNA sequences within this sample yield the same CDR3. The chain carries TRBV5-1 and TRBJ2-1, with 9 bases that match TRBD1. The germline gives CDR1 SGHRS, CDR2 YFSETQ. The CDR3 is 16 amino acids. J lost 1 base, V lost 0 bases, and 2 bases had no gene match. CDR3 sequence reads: CASSLGGTGSYNEQFF. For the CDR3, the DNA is TGCGCCAGCAGCTTGGGGGGGACAGGGTCCTACAATGAGCAGTTCTTC.

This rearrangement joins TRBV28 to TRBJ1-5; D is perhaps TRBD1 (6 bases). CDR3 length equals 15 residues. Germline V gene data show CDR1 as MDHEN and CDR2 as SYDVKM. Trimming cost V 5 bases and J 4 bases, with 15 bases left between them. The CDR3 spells CASSQQGIKNQPQHF. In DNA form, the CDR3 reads TGTGCCAGCAGTCAACAGGGAATCAAGAATCAGCCCCAGCATTTT.

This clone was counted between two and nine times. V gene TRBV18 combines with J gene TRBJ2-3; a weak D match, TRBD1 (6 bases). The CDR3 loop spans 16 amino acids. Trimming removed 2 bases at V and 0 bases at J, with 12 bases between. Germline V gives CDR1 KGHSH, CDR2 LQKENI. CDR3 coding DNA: TGTGCCAGCTCACCAGGGACACAGCTTAGCACAGATACGCAGTATTTT. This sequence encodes CASSPGTQLSTDTQYF.

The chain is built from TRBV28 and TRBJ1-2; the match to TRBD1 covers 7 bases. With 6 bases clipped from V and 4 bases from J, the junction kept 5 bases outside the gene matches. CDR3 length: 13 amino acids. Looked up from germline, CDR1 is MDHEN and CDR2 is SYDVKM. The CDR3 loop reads CASSPGGTYGYTF. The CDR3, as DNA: TGTGCCAGCAGCCCAGGGGGGACCTATGGCTACACCTTC.

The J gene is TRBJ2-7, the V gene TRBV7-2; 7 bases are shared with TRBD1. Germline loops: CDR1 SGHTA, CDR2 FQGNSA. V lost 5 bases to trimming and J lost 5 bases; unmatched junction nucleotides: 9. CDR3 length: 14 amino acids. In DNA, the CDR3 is TGTGCCAGCAGCCAACCCACAGGGGCCCACGAGCAGTACTTC. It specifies CASSQPTGAHEQYF.